This T cell receptor beta chain is drawn from a study of T cell responses to AZD1222 COVID-19 vaccine. Germline assignment: CDR1 KGHSH and CDR2 LQKENI. V lost 3 bases to trimming and J lost 2 bases, with 14 bases between them. This CDR3 has 15 amino acids. Study results and limitations: Spike-specific TCR breadth and depth both grew after two AZD1222 doses.

Clones were read by immunoSEQ multiplex PCR, and TCRdb kept only the in-frame ones, dropping some. The table lists tens of thousands of clones, around 84% of them singletons, with roughly 7.3% in the top ten. Comments on this clone: As yet, its antigen is unknown.

The source of this sequence is an adult in good health. The sequences come from peripheral blood, collected on day 0 of AZD1222 vaccination. This sequence joins TRBV18 and TRBJ2-7; D possibly corresponds to TRBD1 (6 bases). The CDR3: CASSPGWGTTYEQYF. CDR3 sequence (DNA): TGTGCCAGCTCACCCGGTTGGGGGACAACCTACGAGCAGTACTTC.